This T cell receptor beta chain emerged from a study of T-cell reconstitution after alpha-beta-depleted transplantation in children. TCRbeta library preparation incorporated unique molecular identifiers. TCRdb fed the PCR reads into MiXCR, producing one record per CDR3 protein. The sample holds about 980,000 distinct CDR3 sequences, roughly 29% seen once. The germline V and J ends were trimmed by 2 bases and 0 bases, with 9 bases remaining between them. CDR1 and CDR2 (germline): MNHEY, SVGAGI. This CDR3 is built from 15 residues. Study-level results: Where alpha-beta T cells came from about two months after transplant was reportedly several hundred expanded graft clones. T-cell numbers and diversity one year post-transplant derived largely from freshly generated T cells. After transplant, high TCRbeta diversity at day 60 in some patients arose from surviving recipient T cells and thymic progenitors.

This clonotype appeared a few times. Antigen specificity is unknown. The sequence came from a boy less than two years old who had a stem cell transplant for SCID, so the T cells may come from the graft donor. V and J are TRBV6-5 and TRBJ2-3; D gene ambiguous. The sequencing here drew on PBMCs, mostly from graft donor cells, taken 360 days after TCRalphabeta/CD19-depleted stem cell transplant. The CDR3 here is CASSYLGFSTDTQYF. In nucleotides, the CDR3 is TGTGCCAGCAGTTACCTGGGTTTTAGCACAGATACGCAGTATTTT.